This TCR beta chain was documented in a study of blood T cell repertoires in COVID-19. Study as a whole: COVID-19 samples, acute and convalescent, were from the United States, Italy and Spain. Sources were T cells, B-cell-depleted T cells, or PBMCs; the material itself was cDNA or gDNA.

Per the study methods: Estimated nucleated cell counts came from reference gene primer amplification. Using immunoSEQ multiplex PCR, the repertoire was profiled, and TCRdb retains in-frame clones only, with some absent. V and J calls and clone size are as listed in that table; D and trimming were resolved from the DNA. The table includes 100,000 to 150,000 clones, more than 60% detected once. Germline-derived CDR1 and CDR2 are LGHNA and YNFKEQ. The CDR3 is 12 amino acids. The V and J ends lost 5 bases and 3 bases respectively, with 8 bases between them. Specimen: peripheral blood. The receptor's source is a woman between 65 and 79 years old with acute or convalescent COVID-19. The chain carries TRBV4-2 and TRBJ2-7, with D possibly being TRBD1 (6 bases). CDR3 residues: CASSAGDYEQYF. The CDR3 bases are TGTGCCAGCAGCGCAGGGGACTACGAGCAGTACTTC.